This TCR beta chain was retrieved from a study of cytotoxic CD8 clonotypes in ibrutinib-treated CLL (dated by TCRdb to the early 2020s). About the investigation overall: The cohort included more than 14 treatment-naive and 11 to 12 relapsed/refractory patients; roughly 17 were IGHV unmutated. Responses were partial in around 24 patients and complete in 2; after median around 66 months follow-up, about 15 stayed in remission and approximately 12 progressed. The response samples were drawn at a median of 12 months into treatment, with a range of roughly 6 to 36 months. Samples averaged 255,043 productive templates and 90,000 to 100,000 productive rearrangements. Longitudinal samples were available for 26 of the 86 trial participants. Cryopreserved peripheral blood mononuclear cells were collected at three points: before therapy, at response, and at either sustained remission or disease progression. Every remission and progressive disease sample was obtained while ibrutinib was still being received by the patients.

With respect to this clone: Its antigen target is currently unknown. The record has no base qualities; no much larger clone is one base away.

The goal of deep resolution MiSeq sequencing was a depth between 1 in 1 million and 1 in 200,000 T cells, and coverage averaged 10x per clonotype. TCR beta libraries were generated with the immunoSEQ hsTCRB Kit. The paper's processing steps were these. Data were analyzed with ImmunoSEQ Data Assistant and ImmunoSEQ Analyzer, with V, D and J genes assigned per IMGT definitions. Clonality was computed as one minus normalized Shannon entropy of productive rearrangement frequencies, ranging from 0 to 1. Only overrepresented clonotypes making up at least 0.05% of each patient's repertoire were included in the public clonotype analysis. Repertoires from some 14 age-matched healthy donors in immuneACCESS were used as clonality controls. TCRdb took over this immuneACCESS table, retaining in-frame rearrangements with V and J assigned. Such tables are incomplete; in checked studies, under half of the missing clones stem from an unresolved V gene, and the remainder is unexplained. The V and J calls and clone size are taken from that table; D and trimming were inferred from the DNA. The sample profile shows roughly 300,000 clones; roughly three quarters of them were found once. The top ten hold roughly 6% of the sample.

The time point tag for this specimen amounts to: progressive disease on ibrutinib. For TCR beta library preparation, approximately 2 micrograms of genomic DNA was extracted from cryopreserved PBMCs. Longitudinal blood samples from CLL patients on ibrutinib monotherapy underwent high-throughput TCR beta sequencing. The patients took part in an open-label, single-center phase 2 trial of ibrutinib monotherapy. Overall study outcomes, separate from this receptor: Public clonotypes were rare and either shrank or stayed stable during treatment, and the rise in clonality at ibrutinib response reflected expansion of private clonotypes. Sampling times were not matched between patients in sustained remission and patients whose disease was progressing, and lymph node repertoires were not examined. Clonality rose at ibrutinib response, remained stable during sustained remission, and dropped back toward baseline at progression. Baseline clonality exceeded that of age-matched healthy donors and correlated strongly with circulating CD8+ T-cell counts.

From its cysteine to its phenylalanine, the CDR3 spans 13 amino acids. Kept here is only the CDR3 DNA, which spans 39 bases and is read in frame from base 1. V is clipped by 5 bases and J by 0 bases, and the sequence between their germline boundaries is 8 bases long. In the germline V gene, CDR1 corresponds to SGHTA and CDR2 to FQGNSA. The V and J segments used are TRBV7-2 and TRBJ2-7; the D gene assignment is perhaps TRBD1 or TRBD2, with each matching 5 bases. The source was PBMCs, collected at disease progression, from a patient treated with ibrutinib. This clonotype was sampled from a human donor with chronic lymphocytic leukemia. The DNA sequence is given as TGTGCCAGCAGCCTCGGGGCCTCCTACGAGCAGTACTTC. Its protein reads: CASSLGASYEQYF. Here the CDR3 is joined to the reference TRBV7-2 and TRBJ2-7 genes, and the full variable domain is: GAGVSQSPSNKVTEKGKDVELRCDPISGHTALYWYRQSLGQGLEFLIYFQGNSAPDKSGLPSDRFSAERTGGSVSTLTIQRTQQEDSAVYLCASSLGASYEQYFGPGTRLTVT.